The entry below gives a single TCR beta chain sequence along with its context. Antigen specificity is unknown. Sequencing used immunoSEQ multiplex PCR; TCRdb keeps in-frame clones, though not all of them. The table has about 70,000 clones, approximately 87% seen once. CDR1 and CDR2 (germline): SGHTA, FQGNSA. This CDR3 has 16 amino acids. V trimming: 5 bases; J trimming: 4 bases; junction bases outside the gene matches: 7. The sample comes from a study of T cells in localized non-small cell lung cancer. The study's findings and limits: Within adjacent lung there appeared a median approximately 60 of the top 100 tumor clones. Exceeding tumor, uninvolved adjacent lung had the highest T cell clonality. A higher density of T cells in blood coincided with extended overall survival.

The specimen comprised peripheral blood, sampled before any cancer treatment. V is TRBV7-2 and J is TRBJ2-2, with TRBD2 matching 10 bases. The TCR sequence derives from a male donor aged 60 or older with stage III squamous cell lung carcinoma. The chain's CDR3 is CASSLLSGGGTGELFF. As DNA, the CDR3 is TGTGCCAGCAGCCTCCTGAGCGGGGGGGGCACCGGGGAGCTGTTTTTT.